Following are 26 T cell receptor beta chains from one sample sequenced in a study of monozygotic twins with inflammatory bowel disease. No DNA is given; TCRdb re-called the 5' RACE reads and lists each CDR3 protein once. Its listing shows approximately 400,000 distinct CDR3 sequences. Sequencing was carried out using blood. These TCRs come from a human donor with ulcerative colitis or Crohn's disease, or a healthy co-twin of an affected twin (not recorded which).

The chain employs TRBV12-3 or TRBV12-4 and TRBJ1-1; TCRdb outputs TRBD1, but without DNA this stays unchecked. The CDR3 runs to 14 residues. The CDR3 sequence is CASSFTGGITEAFF.

The V and J genes are TRBV4-2 and TRBJ2-5; TCRdb names TRBD1, which stays unverified in the absence of DNA. CDR3 size: 15 residues. Per the germline V gene, CDR1 is LGHNA and CDR2 is YNFKEQ. The chain's CDR3 is CASSQDAGIGETQYF.

The V gene is TRBV20-1, the J gene TRBJ2-7. The CDR3 has 13 residues. Germline CDR1 is DFQATT and CDR2 is SNEGSKA (reference sequence). Here the CDR3 reads CSARDERRYEQYF.

The chain has TRBV7-2 and TRBJ2-1. The CDR3 totals 13 residues. Germline V gene data show CDR1 as SGHTA and CDR2 as FQGNSA. The CDR3 here is CASSSTAYNEQFF.

The chain links TRBV20-1 to TRBJ1-1; with no DNA, the TCRdb D assignment of TRBD1 cannot be verified. The CDR3 is 15 residues long. CDR1 is DFQATT, CDR2 SNEGSKA, per germline (reference sequence). The CDR3 here is CSARDRGRGVTEAFF.

The gene calls are TRBV4-2 and TRBJ1-4. The CDR3 spans 19 residues. In germline, CDR1 is LGHNA, CDR2 YNFKEQ. The CDR3: CASSPLGGSGPTLHEKLFF.

The V gene is TRBV7-2, the J gene TRBJ2-7; TCRdb proposes TRBD1, but this gene call is untestable without DNA. The germline V gene has CDR1 SGHTA and CDR2 FQGNSA. The CDR3 is made up of 14 amino acids. The CDR3 region is CASSLSGQPYEQYF.

The chain combines TRBV5-1 with TRBJ2-3; there is no DNA to check the TCRdb D call of TRBD2. The CDR3 length is 17 residues. CDR1 and CDR2 (germline): SGHRS, YFSETQ. The chain's CDR3 is CASSLAIAGTSTDTQYF.

The chain recombines TRBV11-2 with TRBJ2-3; as DNA is missing, the TRBD1 call by TCRdb cannot be tested. Germline-derived CDR1 and CDR2 are SGHAT and FQNNGV. This CDR3 contains 20 residues. The CDR3 loop reads CASSLGSRTGSGARTDTQYF. The variable domain in full, completed from reference TRBV11-2 and TRBJ2-3, reads EAGVAQSPRYKIIEKRQSVAFWCNPISGHATLYWYQQILGQGPKLLIQFQNNGVVDDSQLPKDRFSAERLKGVDSTLKIQPAKLEDSAVYLCASSLGSRTGSGARTDTQYFGPGTRLTVL.

The genes are TRBV4-2 and TRBJ2-5; TCRdb reports TRBD2, a call that lacks DNA to check it against. Germline CDR1 LGHNA, CDR2 YNFKEQ. This CDR3 is 15 amino acids long. The CDR3 sequence: CASSQVLAGEETQYF.

The chain combines TRBV5-1 with TRBJ1-4. The length of the CDR3 is 15 residues. CDR1 and CDR2 from the germline V gene are SGHRS and YFSETQ. The CDR3 protein is CASSLSKGALEKLFF.

The CDR3 sequence is CSARRRGGHEAEAFF. The chain couples TRBV20-1 to TRBJ1-1; TCRdb gives TRBD1 as the D gene, but with no DNA this cannot be confirmed. The CDR3 runs to 15 residues. Germline CDR1 reads DFQATT; CDR2 reads SNEGSKA (reference sequence).

This chain's CDR3 is CASGAGSYNEQFF. The chain has TRBV12-3 or TRBV12-4 and TRBJ2-1; the TRBD2 assignment by TCRdb is unverifiable without DNA. This CDR3 comprises 13 residues.

The rearrangement joins TRBV20-1 to TRBJ2-1; TCRdb's assignment of TRBD2 cannot be checked, as there is no DNA. Germline CDR1 DFQATT, CDR2 SNEGSKA (reference sequence). CDR3 size: 14 residues. This CDR3 reads CSASGTSVGNEQFF.

This chain links TRBV5-1 with TRBJ1-1. This CDR3 contains 13 residues. The germline V gene encodes CDR1 SGHRS and CDR2 YFSETQ. The chain's CDR3 is CASSFGFWTEAFF.

The V and J genes are TRBV5-1 and TRBJ2-1; the TRBD2 assignment by TCRdb is unverifiable without DNA. Germline V gives CDR1 SGHRS, CDR2 YFSETQ. This CDR3 contains 18 residues. The CDR3 region is CASSLEGTSGGSGNEQFF. Full variable domain (rest looked up from reference TRBV5-1 and TRBJ2-1): KAGVTQTPRYLIKTRGQQVTLSCSPISGHRSVSWYQQTPGQGLQFLFEYFSETQRNKGNFPGRFSGRQFSNSRSEMNVSTLELGDSALYLCASSLEGTSGGSGNEQFFGPGTRLTVL.

V usage is TRBV6-1 and J usage is TRBJ1-5; TCRdb returns TRBD1, unconfirmable since there is no DNA. The CDR3 has 13 residues. Germline assignment: CDR1 MNHNS and CDR2 SASEGT. CDR3: CASQTGGNQPQHF.

The chain links TRBV5-1 to TRBJ2-7; TCRdb designates TRBD2, a call that cannot be tested without DNA. There are 14 residues in the CDR3. CDR1 SGHRS and CDR2 YFSETQ come from the germline V gene. CDR3 sequence: CASSGLAGAGEQYF.

This rearrangement joins TRBV29-1 to TRBJ1-2; lacking DNA, the TRBD1 call made by TCRdb goes unchecked. The CDR3 extends over 13 amino acids. Germline values: CDR1 SQVTM, CDR2 ANQGSEA. CDR3 residues: CSANNRGQDGYTF.

The chain employs TRBV5-1 and TRBJ2-2; the D gene TCRdb calls, TRBD1, cannot be checked with no DNA. Germline CDR1 and CDR2: SGHRS and YFSETQ. The CDR3 loop spans 17 amino acids. CDR3 sequence: CASSLALAQGATGELFF. Variable domain in full (rest from reference TRBV5-1 and TRBJ2-2): KAGVTQTPRYLIKTRGQQVTLSCSPISGHRSVSWYQQTPGQGLQFLFEYFSETQRNKGNFPGRFSGRQFSNSRSEMNVSTLELGDSALYLCASSLALAQGATGELFFGEGSRLTVL.

This chain uses TRBV5-1 with TRBJ1-1; TCRdb designates TRBD1, a call that cannot be tested without DNA. The CDR3 runs 17 residues. Germline CDR1 SGHRS, CDR2 YFSETQ. CDR3 sequence reads: CASSLTFQGQGYTEAFF.

J is TRBJ2-1 and V is TRBV3-1. CDR1 and CDR2 (germline): LGHDT, YNNKEL (reference sequence). The CDR3 has 16 residues. CDR3 region: CASSQVGQYSYNEQFF.

This chain joins TRBV6-1 and TRBJ1-2; TCRdb indicates TRBD1, and absent DNA this call remains unverified. Germline-derived CDR1 and CDR2 are MNHNS and SASEGT. The CDR3 is 15 residues long. The CDR3 region is CASSEALYRAVGYTF.

The chain joins TRBV12-3 or TRBV12-4 to TRBJ2-3; lacking DNA, the TRBD2 call made by TCRdb goes unchecked. CDR3 length: 16 residues. CDR3: CASSPVGAGGTDTQYF.

The CDR3 spells CASSGASTDTQYF. This chain joins TRBV5-1 and TRBJ2-3. The germline CDR1 and CDR2 sequences are SGHRS and YFSETQ. The CDR3 sequence is 13 residues long.

This CDR3 is CASSYTEPYNEQFF. The genes are TRBV28 and TRBJ2-1. Looked up from germline, CDR1 is MDHEN and CDR2 is SYDVKM. This CDR3 is built from 14 residues.